The clone carrying this T cell receptor beta chain was observed a few times. V lost 1 base and J 0 bases, leaving 13 bases between the germline ends. The V gene's germline CDR1 is SGHVS and CDR2 FNYEAQ. This CDR3 is 16 amino acids long. These data belong to a study of T-cell memory formation after mild COVID-19. Using constant-segment primers, 5'RACE produced TCR alpha and TCR beta cDNA libraries carrying sample barcodes and UMIs. A single record per CDR3 protein comes from TCRdb applying MiXCR to the 5' RACE reads. Of a few hundred thousand distinct CDR3 sequences listed, 13% to 15% were seen once; the top ten hold 20% to 25%.

The chain combines TRBV7-6 with TRBJ2-7; D perhaps matches TRBD1 (5 bases). This clonotype originated in a man between 18 and 29 years old who had mild COVID-19 (a few samples of this study predate the infection). Cell type and time point are not known. The specimen sequenced was PBMCs or a T cell subset sorted from them (not recorded which). The CDR3 loop reads CASSLVSRANSYEQYF. The CDR3 DNA is TGTGCCAGCAGCTTAGTTTCCAGGGCCAACTCCTACGAGCAGTACTTC.